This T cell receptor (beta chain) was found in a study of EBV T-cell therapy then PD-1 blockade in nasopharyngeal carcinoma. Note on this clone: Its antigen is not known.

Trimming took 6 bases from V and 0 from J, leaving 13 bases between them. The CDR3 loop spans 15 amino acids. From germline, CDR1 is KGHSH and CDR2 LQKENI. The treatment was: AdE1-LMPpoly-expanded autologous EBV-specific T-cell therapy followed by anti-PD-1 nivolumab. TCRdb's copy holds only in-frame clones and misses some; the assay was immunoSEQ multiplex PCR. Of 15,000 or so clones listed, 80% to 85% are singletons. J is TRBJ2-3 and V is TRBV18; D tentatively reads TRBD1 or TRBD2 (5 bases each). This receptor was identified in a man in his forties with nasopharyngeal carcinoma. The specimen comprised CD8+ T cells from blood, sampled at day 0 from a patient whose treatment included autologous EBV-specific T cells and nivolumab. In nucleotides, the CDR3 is TGTGCCAGCTCGGGGGACGGGGATAGCACAGATACGCAGTATTTT. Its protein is CASSGDGDSTDTQYF.